This passage covers 26 T cell receptor beta chains from one sample sequenced in a study of CD8 T cells in Susac syndrome. The RNA, 0.5 to 1 ug, was put through reverse transcription using random hexamers. Using its own MiXCR run on the immunoSEQ multiplex PCR reads, TCRdb lists one record per CDR3 protein. In the table there are around 160,000 distinct CDR3 sequences, around 96% of which are singletons. The sequenced sample consisted of CD4+ T cells from PBMCs. The source of these receptors is a human donor in good health.

V gene TRBV3-1 combines with J gene TRBJ2-3; D is tentatively TRBD1 or TRBD2 (6 bases each). This CDR3 has 13 residues. The V gene lost 1 base and the J gene lost 10 bases, with 12 bases spanning the gap. Germline CDR1 and CDR2: LGHDT and YNNKEL (reference sequence). The chain's CDR3 is CASSQAQGGPQYF. The CDR3 DNA follows: TGTGCCAGCAGCCAAGCACAGGGAGGTCCGCAGTATTTT.

The chain carries TRBV6-2 or TRBV6-3 and TRBJ2-3; D is unresolved. The CDR3 totals 12 residues. CDR1 and CDR2 (germline): MNHEY, SVGEGT. V lost 6 bases to trimming and J lost 2 bases, with 6 bases between them. The CDR3 loop reads CASRDFTDTQYF. The CDR3 DNA follows: TGTGCCAGCAGAGACTTCACAGATACGCAGTATTTT.

The chain combines TRBV5-4 with TRBJ2-1, with D uncertain. V gave up 2 bases and J gave up 8 bases, with 14 bases separating them. This CDR3 contains 14 residues. The V gene's germline CDR1 is SGHNT and CDR2 YYREEE (reference sequence). The CDR3 DNA sequence: TGTGCCAGCAGCTTAGGGTCCCTACCCGATGAGCAGTTCTTC. Translating gives CASSLGSLPDEQFF.

The chain recombines TRBV28 with TRBJ2-7, with D maybe TRBD1 (7 bases). Germline CDR1 and CDR2: MDHEN and SYDVKM. CDR3 length: 11 amino acids. In DNA form, the CDR3 reads TGTGCTGGAGGGGGCGTATACGAGCAGTACTTC. Translating it yields CAGGGVYEQYF.

The V call is TRBV29-1, the J call TRBJ2-3; no reliable D call. The CDR3 totals 11 residues. V was clipped by 4 bases and J by 2 bases, with 4 bases between them. Germline V CDR1 and CDR2: SQVTM, ANQGSEA. CDR3 sequence: CSVGDTDTQYF. CDR3 coding DNA: TGCAGCGTTGGTGACACAGATACGCAGTATTTT.

The chain employs TRBV20-1 and TRBJ1-6, with TRBD1 matching over 8 bases. This CDR3 contains 17 residues. Losses at the gene ends were 0 bases for V and 8 bases for J; bases not matched to a gene: 12. From germline, CDR1 is DFQATT and CDR2 SNEGSKA (reference sequence). Written as DNA, the CDR3 is TGCAGTGCTAGAGATCCGAGACAGGGGTTTGGTCATTCACCCCTCCACTTT. Amino acid sequence: CSARDPRQGFGHSPLHF.

CDR3 region: CASSPRGGEAFF. CDR3 coding DNA: TGTGCCAGCAGCCCCCGCGGGGGTGAAGCTTTCTTT. The chain uses TRBV27 and TRBJ1-1, with a possible D match to TRBD1 (5 bases). Germline V CDR1 and CDR2: MNHEY, SMNVEV (reference sequence). The CDR3 is made up of 12 amino acids. Trimming cost V 6 bases and J 7 bases, with 12 bases left between them.

V and J are TRBV30 and TRBJ1-1; D call uncertain. This CDR3 is 13 amino acids long. The V gene lost 2 bases and the J gene lost 4 bases, with 11 bases spanning the gap. Germline V gene lookup returns CDR1 GTSNPN and CDR2 SVGIG (reference sequence). This CDR3 reads CAWSSMVGTEAFF. The CDR3 DNA follows: TGTGCCTGGAGTTCGATGGTCGGCACTGAAGCTTTCTTT.

The J gene is TRBJ2-2, the V gene TRBV29-1; no firm D call. This CDR3 comprises 14 residues. In germline, CDR1 is SQVTM, CDR2 ANQGSEA. The V end was cut by 4 bases, the J end by 0 bases, with 9 bases between. CDR3 in amino acids: CSVVAQTNTGELFF. DNA of the CDR3: TGCAGCGTTGTAGCCCAGACGAACACCGGGGAGCTGTTTTTT.

The V gene is TRBV20-1, the J gene TRBJ2-5; a possible D gene is TRBD1 (6 bases). The V gene lost 6 bases and the J gene lost 1 base, with 15 bases spanning the gap. Germline-derived CDR1 and CDR2 are DFQATT and SNEGSKA (reference sequence). The CDR3 contains 14 residues. This CDR3 reads CSAPHTGPQETQYF. CDR3 coding DNA: TGCAGTGCCCCACATACAGGGCCCCAAGAGACCCAGTACTTC.

The chain carries TRBV24-1 and TRBJ2-5, with D perhaps TRBD2 (6 bases). Trimming took 9 bases from V and 3 from J, leaving 19 bases between them. The germline V gene has CDR1 KGHDR and CDR2 SFDVKD. CDR3 length: 15 amino acids. The CDR3 nucleotides are TGTGCCACCGGGGGGATGGGGGTGGGAGAAGAGACCCAGTACTTC. It yields the protein CATGGMGVGEETQYF.

The V and J genes are TRBV11-3 and TRBJ2-5; D uncertain. Trimming left V 3 bases short and J 2 bases short, with 7 bases between. The germline CDR1 and CDR2 sequences are SGHNT and YENEEA. CDR3 length equals 13 residues. CDR3 nucleotide sequence: TGTGCCAGCAGCTTTACAGTTCAAGAGACCCAGTACTTC. This gives the protein CASSFTVQETQYF.

This clonotype occurred a few times. The V call is TRBV29-1, the J call TRBJ1-1; 7 positions agree with TRBD1. V lost 3 bases to trimming and J lost 1 base; unmatched junction nucleotides: 2. The CDR3 is made up of 13 amino acids. Germline-derived CDR1 and CDR2 are SQVTM and ANQGSEA. Written as DNA, the CDR3 is TGCAGCGTTGAGGGACAGACGAACACTGAAGCTTTCTTT. Translated, it gives CSVEGQTNTEAFF.

The chain has TRBV6-6 and TRBJ2-3; no clear D. V shed 3 bases and J shed 9 bases, with 13 bases lying between them. The CDR3 spans 13 residues. CDR1 is MNHNY and CDR2 is SVGAGI in the germline V gene (reference sequence). CDR3 region: CASSYPEGGTQYF. In nucleotides, the CDR3 is TGTGCCAGCAGTTATCCGGAAGGTGGCACGCAGTATTTT.

The CDR3, as DNA: TGTGCCAGCAGTCGACCTCCGGGACAGGGGGCAGATACGCAGTATTTT. Protein sequence: CASSRPPGQGADTQYF. The V call is TRBV6-2 or TRBV6-3, the J call TRBJ2-3, with 11 nucleotides matching TRBD1. The CDR3 is 16 amino acids. V dropped 5 bases and J dropped 4; count of bases not matched to a gene: 8. Looked up from germline, CDR1 is MNHEY and CDR2 is SVGEGT.

V usage is TRBV24-1 and J usage is TRBJ2-5; 10 bases line up with TRBD1. Germline trimming cut 4 bases from V and 4 bases from J; bases unmatched to any gene: 5. CDR1 KGHDR and CDR2 SFDVKD come from the germline V gene. This CDR3 contains 15 residues. The CDR3 DNA follows: TGTGCCACCAGTGACGCCCGGACAGGGGGAGAGACCCAGTACTTC. Translating it yields CATSDARTGGETQYF.

The genes are TRBV27 and TRBJ1-2; the D is unclear. Trimming took off 3 bases at V and 4 bases at J, with 15 bases between the two ends. Germline-derived CDR1 and CDR2 are MNHEY and SMNVEV (reference sequence). The CDR3 length is 15 residues. CDR3 amino acids: CASSFASGFRYGYTF. CDR3 nucleotide sequence: TGTGCCAGCAGTTTCGCTTCCGGGTTCCGCTATGGCTACACCTTC.

This clonotype was detected once. CDR3 amino acids: CSASGRGVGETQYF. The DNA for the CDR3 is TGCAGTGCTAGTGGCAGGGGAGTTGGAGAGACCCAGTACTTC. The rearrangement links TRBV20-1 to TRBJ2-5; the D gene is possibly TRBD1 (6 bases). The V and J ends lost 3 bases and 4 bases respectively, with 15 bases between them. The germline CDR1 and CDR2 sequences are DFQATT and SNEGSKA (reference sequence). The CDR3 extends over 14 amino acids.

This chain links TRBV20-1 with TRBJ1-1; D gene uncertain. Germline-derived CDR1 and CDR2 are DFQATT and SNEGSKA (reference sequence). V was trimmed by 2 bases and J by 3 bases, leaving 7 bases between them. This CDR3 has 12 amino acids. CDR3 sequence (DNA): TGCAGTGCTAGACCTGGGGACACTGAAGCTTTCTTT. The encoded protein is CSARPGDTEAFF.

V and J are TRBV15 and TRBJ1-1; no clear D gene. Trimming stripped 0 bases from V and 5 bases from J, with 13 bases between. CDR1 LNHNV and CDR2 YYDKDF come from the germline V gene (reference sequence). The CDR3 covers 15 residues. The CDR3 region has the DNA TGTGCCACCAGCAGAGATTTTTCCAGCGGGACTGAAGCTTTCTTT. It translates to CATSRDFSSGTEAFF.

The chain links TRBV18 to TRBJ1-1; D gene uncertain. This CDR3 comprises 12 residues. The V gene's germline CDR1 is KGHSH and CDR2 LQKENI. The V and J ends lost 8 bases and 3 bases respectively, with 10 bases between them. The CDR3 loop is CASSPRDTEAFF. CDR3 sequence (DNA): TGTGCCAGCAGCCCCCGGGACACTGAAGCTTTCTTT.

The chain uses TRBV13 and TRBJ2-5; 9 bases map to TRBD1. CDR3 size: 14 residues. Germline CDR1 reads PRHDT; CDR2 reads FYEKMQ (reference sequence). With V trimmed by 5 bases and J by 4 bases, 5 bases remained unmatched. In DNA form, the CDR3 reads TGTGCCAGCAGCCACCCGACAGGGGGAGAGACCCAGTACTTC. It is translated as CASSHPTGGETQYF.

The chain joins TRBV20-1 to TRBJ2-3; D unclear. Germline V gives CDR1 DFQATT, CDR2 SNEGSKA (reference sequence). The CDR3 spans 12 residues. The germline V and J ends were trimmed by 7 bases and 1 base, with 9 bases remaining between them. CDR3 residues: CSVAQGTDTQYF. Here the CDR3 DNA reads TGCAGTGTAGCACAAGGCACAGATACGCAGTATTTT.

V gene TRBV7-3 combines with J gene TRBJ1-3, with TRBD1 matching 10 bases. Germline V gene sequence: CDR1 SGHTA, CDR2 FQGTGA. The CDR3 runs 14 residues. V gave up 5 bases and J gave up 7 bases; unmatched junction bases: 5. The CDR3 is CASSPSGQGNTIYF. The CDR3 DNA sequence: TGTGCCAGCAGCCCCTCGGGACAGGGGAACACCATATATTTT.

This chain links TRBV2 with TRBJ1-2; D unclear. V lost 6 bases and J 4 bases, leaving 21 bases between the germline ends. This CDR3 has 16 amino acids. The germline V gene encodes CDR1 SNHLY and CDR2 FYNNEI. The CDR3 DNA reads as TGTGCCAGCAGCCCCACATCCATCCCCGGGATCTATGGCTACACCTTC. It codes for CASSPTSIPGIYGYTF.

The chain recombines TRBV28 with TRBJ2-3; D not certain. Trimming removed 6 bases at V and 2 bases at J, with 6 bases between. Germline loops: CDR1 MDHEN, CDR2 SYDVKM. This CDR3 has 12 residues. CDR3 sequence reads: CASRQSTDTQYF. The CDR3 coding sequence is TGTGCCAGCAGGCAGTCCACAGATACGCAGTATTTT.